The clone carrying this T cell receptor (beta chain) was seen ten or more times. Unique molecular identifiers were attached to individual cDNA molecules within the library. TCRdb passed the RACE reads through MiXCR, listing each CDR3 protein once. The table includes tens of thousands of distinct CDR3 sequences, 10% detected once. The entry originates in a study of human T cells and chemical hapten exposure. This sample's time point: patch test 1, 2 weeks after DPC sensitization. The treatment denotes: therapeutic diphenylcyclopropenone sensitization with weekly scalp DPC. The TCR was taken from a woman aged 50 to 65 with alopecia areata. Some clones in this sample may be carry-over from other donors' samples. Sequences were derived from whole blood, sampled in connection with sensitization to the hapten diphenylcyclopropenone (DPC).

The CDR3 bases are TGTGCCAGCAGCTTAGGGCAGGGGCTCACAGATACGCAGTATTTT. This translates into CASSLGQGLTDTQYF. This rearrangement joins TRBV7-6 to TRBJ2-3; TRBD1 is a possible D gene (6 bases). Germline loops: CDR1 SGHVS, CDR2 FNYEAQ. Trimming removed 1 base from V and 2 bases from J, with 10 bases in between. CDR3 length equals 15 residues.